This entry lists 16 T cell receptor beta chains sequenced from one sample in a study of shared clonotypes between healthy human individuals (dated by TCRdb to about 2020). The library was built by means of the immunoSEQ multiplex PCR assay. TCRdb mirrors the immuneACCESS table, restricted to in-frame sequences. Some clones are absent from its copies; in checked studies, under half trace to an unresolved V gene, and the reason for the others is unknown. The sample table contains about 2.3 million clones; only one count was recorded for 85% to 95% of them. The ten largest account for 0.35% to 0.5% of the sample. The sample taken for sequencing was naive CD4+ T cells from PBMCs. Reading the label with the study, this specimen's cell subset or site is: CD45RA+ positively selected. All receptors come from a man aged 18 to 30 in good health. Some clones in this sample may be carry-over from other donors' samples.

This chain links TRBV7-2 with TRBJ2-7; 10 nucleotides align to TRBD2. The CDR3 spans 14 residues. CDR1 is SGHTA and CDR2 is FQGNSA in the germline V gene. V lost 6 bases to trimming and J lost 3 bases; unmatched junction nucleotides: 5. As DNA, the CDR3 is TGTGCCAGCAGTAGGTCTAGCGGGAGCTACGAGCAGTACTTC. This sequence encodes CASSRSSGSYEQYF.

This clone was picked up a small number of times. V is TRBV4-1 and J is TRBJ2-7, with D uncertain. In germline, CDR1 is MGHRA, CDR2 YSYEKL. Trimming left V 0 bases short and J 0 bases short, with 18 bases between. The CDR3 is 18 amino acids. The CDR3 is CASSQDHEALPRSYEQYF. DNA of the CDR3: TGCGCCAGCAGCCAAGATCATGAGGCGCTGCCCCGCTCCTACGAGCAGTACTTC.

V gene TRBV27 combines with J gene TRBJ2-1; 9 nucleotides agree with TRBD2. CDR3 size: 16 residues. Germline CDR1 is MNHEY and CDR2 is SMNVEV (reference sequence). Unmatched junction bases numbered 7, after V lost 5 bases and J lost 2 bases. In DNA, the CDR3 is TGTGCCAGCAGTAGAAAGACTAGCGGACCCTACAATGAGCAGTTCTTC. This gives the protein CASSRKTSGPYNEQFF.

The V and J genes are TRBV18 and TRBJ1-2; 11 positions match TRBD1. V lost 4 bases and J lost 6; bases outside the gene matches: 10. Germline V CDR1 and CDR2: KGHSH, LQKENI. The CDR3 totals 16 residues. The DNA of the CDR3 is TGTGCCAGCTCACAAACCGGGACAGGGGGTAGCGATGGCTACACCTTC. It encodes CASSQTGTGGSDGYTF.

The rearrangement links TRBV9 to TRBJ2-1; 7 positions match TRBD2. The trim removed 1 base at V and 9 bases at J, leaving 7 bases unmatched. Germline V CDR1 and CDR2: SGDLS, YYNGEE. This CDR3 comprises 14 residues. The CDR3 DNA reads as TGTGCCAGCAGCGTACGGGGGAGGGTGGCTGAGCAGTTCTTC. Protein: CASSVRGRVAEQFF. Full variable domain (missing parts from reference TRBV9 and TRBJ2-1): DSGVTQTPKHLITATGQRVTLRCSPRSGDLSVYWYQQSLDQGLQFLIQYYNGEERAKGNILERFSAQQFPDLHSELNLSSLELGDSALYFCASSVRGRVAEQFFGPGTRLTVL.

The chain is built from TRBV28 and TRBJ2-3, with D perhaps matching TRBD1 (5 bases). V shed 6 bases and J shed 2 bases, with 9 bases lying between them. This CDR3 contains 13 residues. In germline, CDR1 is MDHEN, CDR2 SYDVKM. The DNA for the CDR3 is TGTGCCAGCAGGGGCAGGGTCACAGATACGCAGTATTTT. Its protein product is CASRGRVTDTQYF.

The CDR3 DNA sequence: TGCAGCGTTGCGGGTAGCGGGAGCAATACGCAGTATTTT. Its protein product is CSVAGSGSNTQYF. V and J are TRBV29-1 and TRBJ2-3, with 9 bases lining up with TRBD2. Germline V gene lookup returns CDR1 SQVTM and CDR2 ANQGSEA. V gave up 4 bases and J gave up 7 bases; unmatched junction bases: 6. The CDR3 loop spans 13 amino acids.

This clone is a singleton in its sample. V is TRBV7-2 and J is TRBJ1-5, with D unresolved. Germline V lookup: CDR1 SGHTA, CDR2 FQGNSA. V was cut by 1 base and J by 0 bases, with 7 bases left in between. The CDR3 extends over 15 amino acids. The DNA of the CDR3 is TGTGCCAGCAGCTTAGAAATAGGTAGCAATCAGCCCCAGCATTTT. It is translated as CASSLEIGSNQPQHF.

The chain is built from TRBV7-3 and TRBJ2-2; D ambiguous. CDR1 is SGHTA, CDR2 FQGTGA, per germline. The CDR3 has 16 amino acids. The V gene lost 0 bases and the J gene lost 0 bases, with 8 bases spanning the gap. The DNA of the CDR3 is TGTGCCAGCAGCTTAACTGTCTTAACGAACACCGGGGAGCTGTTTTTT. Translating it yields CASSLTVLTNTGELFF.

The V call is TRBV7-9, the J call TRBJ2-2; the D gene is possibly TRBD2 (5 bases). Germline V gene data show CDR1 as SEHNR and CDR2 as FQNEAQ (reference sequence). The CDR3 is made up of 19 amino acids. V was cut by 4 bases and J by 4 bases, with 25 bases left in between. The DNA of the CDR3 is TGTGCCAGCAGCTCCCCAATTCGGAGGATAGATGGGAGCACCGGGGAGCTGTTTTTT. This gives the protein CASSSPIRRIDGSTGELFF.

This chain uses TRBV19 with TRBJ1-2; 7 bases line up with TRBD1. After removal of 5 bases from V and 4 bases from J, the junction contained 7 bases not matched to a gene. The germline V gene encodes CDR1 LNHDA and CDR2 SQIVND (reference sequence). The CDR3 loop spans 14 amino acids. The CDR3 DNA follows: TGTGCCAGTAGTCCTACAGGGGCCTCCTATGGCTACACCTTC. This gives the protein CASSPTGASYGYTF.

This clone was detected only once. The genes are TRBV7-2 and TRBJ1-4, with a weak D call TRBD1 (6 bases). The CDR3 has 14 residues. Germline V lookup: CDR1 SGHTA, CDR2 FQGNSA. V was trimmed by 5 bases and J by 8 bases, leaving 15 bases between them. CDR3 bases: TGTGCCAGCAGCCCGGGGGCCGCGAAGGAAAAACTGTTTTTT. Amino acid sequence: CASSPGAAKEKLFF.

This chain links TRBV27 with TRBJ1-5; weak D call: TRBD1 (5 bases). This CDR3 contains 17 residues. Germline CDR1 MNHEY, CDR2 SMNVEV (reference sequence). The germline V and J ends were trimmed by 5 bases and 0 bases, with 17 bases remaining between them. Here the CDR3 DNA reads TGTGCCAGCAGTCCTCGACAGCAGATTTATAGCAATCAGCCCCAGCATTTT. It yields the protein CASSPRQQIYSNQPQHF.

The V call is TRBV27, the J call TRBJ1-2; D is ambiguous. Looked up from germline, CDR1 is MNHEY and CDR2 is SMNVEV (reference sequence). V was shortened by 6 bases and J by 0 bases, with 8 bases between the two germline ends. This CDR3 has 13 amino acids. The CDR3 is CASRTGTNYGYTF. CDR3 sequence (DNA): TGTGCCAGCAGAACCGGGACTAACTATGGCTACACCTTC.

CDR3 amino acids: CASQGRRGDTQYF. In DNA form, the CDR3 reads TGTGCCAGCCAGGGGCGCAGGGGGGATACGCAGTATTTT. The chain recombines TRBV28 with TRBJ2-3; 7 bases align to TRBD1. CDR1 is MDHEN and CDR2 is SYDVKM in the germline V gene. This CDR3 has 13 residues. V gave up 8 bases and J gave up 6 bases; unmatched junction bases: 8. Supplemented by reference TRBV28 and TRBJ2-3, the full variable domain reads DVKVTQSSRYLVKRTGEKVFLECVQDMDHENMFWYRQDPGLGLRLIYFSYDVKMKEKGDIPEGYSVSREKKERFSLILESASTNQTSMYLCASQGRRGDTQYFGPGTRLTVL.

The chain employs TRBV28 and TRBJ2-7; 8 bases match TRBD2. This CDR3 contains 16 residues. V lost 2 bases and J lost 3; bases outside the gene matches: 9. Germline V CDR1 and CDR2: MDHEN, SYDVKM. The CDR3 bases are TGTGCCAGCAGTTTAGGGGGGGCGGGAGGCGGCTACGAGCAGTACTTC. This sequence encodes CASSLGGAGGGYEQYF.